The following is a TCR beta chain sequence with its context. Lactation, pregnancy, other autoimmune disease or uncontrolled infection led to exclusion of patients. The data stem from a study of T cells in Graves' hyperthyroidism and ophthalmopathy. Study in general: Before any treatment, at initial diagnosis, peripheral blood was collected.

RNA transcripts yielded amplified TCR beta CDR3 regions. TCR CDR3 underwent first-round RT-PCR with the HTBI primer set. TCRdb recomputed calls from the multiplex PCR reads with MiXCR, one row per CDR3 protein. The table has about 840,000 distinct CDR3 sequences, approximately 40% seen once. Sequencing input: blood. This clonotype originated in a man between 18 and 35 years old with Graves' hyperthyroidism.

CDR3 sequence: CASSPRLAGGRETQYF. DNA of the CDR3: TGTGCCAGCAGTCCTCGACTAGCGGGAGGCAGGGAGACCCAGTACTTC. The chain carries TRBV6-2 or TRBV6-3 and TRBJ2-5, with 13 bases fitting TRBD2. Germline assignment: CDR1 MNHEY and CDR2 SVGEGT. V shed 5 bases, J shed 5 bases, and the junction held 8 bases outside the gene matches. The CDR3 has 16 amino acids.